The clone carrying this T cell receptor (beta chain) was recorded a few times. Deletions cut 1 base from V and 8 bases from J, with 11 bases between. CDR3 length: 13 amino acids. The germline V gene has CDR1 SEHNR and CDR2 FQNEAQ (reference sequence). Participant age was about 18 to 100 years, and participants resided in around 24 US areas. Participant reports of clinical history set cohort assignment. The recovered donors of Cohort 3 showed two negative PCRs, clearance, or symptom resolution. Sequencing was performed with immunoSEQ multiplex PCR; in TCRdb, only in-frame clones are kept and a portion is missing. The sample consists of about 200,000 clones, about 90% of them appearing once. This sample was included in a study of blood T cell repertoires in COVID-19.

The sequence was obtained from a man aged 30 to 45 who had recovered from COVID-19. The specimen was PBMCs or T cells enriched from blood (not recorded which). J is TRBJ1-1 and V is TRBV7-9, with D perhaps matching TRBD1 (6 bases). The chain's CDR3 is CASSLVGQLEAFF. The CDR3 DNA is TGTGCCAGCAGCTTAGTTGGACAGCTCGAAGCTTTCTTT.